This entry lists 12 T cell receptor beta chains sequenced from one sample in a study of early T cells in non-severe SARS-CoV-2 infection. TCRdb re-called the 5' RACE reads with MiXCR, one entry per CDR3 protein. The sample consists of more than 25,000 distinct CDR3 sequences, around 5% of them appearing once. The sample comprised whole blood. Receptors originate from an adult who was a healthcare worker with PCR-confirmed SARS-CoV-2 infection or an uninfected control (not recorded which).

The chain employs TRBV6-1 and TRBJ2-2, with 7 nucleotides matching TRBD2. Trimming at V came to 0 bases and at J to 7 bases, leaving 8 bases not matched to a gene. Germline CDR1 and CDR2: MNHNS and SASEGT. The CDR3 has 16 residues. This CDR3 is CASSEALGLVHGELFF. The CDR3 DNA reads TGTGCCAGCAGTGAAGCCCTTGGACTAGTTCACGGGGAGCTGTTTTTT.

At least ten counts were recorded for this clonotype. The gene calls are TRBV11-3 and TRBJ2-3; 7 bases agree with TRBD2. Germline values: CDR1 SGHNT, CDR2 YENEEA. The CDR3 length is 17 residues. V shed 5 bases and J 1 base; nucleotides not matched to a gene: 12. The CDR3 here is CASSPSSGVGGTDTQYF. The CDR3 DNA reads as TGTGCCAGCAGCCCATCGAGCGGGGTCGGGGGCACAGATACGCAGTATTTT.

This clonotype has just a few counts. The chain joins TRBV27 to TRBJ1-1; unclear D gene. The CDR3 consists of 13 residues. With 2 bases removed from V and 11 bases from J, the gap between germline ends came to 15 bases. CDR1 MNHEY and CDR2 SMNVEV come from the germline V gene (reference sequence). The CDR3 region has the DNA TGTGCCAGCAGTTTACGGACCGGTGGTCGGGCTTTCTTT. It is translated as CASSLRTGGRAFF.

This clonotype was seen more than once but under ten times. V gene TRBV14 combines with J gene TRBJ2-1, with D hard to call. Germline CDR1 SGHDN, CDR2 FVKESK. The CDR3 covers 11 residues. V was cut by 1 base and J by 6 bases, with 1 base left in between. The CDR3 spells CASSQVNEQFF. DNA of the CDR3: TGTGCCAGCAGCCAAGTCAATGAGCAGTTCTTC.

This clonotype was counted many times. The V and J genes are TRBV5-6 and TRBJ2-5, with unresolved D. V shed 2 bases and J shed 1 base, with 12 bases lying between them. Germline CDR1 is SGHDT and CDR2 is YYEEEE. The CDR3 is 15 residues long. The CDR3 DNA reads TGTGCCAGCAGCTTTCTATCCGGCAGCCAAGAGACCCAGTACTTC. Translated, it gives CASSFLSGSQETQYF.

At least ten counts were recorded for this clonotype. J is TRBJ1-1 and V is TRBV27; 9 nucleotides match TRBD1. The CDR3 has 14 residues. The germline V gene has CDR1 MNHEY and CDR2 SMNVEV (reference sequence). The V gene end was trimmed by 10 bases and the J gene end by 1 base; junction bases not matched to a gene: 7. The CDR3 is CATGQGWPNTEAFF. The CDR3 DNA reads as TGTGCCACCGGACAGGGGTGGCCGAACACTGAAGCTTTCTTT.

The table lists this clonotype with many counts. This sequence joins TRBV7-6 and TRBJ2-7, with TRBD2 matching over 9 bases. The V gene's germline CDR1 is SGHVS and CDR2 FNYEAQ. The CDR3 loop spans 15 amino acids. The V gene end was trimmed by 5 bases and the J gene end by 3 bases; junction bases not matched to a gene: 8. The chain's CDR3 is CASSLSSGDLYEQYF. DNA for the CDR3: TGTGCCAGCAGCCTTTCTAGCGGGGACCTCTACGAGCAGTACTTC.

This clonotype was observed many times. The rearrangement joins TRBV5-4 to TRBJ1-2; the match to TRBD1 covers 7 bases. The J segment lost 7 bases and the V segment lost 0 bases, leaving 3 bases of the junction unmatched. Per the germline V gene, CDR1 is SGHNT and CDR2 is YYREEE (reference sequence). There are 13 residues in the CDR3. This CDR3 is CASSLGDSIGYTF. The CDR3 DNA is TGTGCCAGCAGCTTGGGGGACAGCATTGGCTACACCTTC.

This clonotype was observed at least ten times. CDR3 sequence reads: CASRGTGHNEQFF. The CDR3 region has the DNA TGTGCCAGCAGGGGAACAGGGCACAATGAGCAGTTCTTC. The J gene is TRBJ2-1, the V gene TRBV12-3 or TRBV12-4; D is perhaps TRBD1 (6 bases). Trimming stripped 6 bases from V and 5 bases from J, with 11 bases between. There are 13 residues in the CDR3.

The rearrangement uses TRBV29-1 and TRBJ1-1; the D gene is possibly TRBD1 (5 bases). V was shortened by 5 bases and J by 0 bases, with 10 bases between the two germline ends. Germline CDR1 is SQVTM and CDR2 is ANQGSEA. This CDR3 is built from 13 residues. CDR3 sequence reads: CSVSRQLNTEAFF. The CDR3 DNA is TGCAGCGTTTCACGACAGCTGAACACTGAAGCTTTCTTT.

CDR3 sequence reads: CSATSRVRQETQYF. The CDR3 nucleotides are TGCAGTGCAACCAGCAGGGTTCGCCAAGAGACCCAGTACTTC. The genes are TRBV20-1 and TRBJ2-5; tentatively, D is TRBD1 (5 bases). The V end was cut by 6 bases, the J end by 1 base, with 15 bases between. The CDR3 contains 14 residues. Germline V lookup: CDR1 DFQATT, CDR2 SNEGSKA (reference sequence).

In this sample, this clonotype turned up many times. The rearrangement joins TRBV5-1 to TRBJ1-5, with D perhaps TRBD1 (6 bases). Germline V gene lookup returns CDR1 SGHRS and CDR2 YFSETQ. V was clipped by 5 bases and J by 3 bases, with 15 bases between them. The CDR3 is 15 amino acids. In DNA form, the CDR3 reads TGCGCCAGCAGGTTCTCACAGGGCGACAATCAGCCCCAGCATTTT. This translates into CASRFSQGDNQPQHF.